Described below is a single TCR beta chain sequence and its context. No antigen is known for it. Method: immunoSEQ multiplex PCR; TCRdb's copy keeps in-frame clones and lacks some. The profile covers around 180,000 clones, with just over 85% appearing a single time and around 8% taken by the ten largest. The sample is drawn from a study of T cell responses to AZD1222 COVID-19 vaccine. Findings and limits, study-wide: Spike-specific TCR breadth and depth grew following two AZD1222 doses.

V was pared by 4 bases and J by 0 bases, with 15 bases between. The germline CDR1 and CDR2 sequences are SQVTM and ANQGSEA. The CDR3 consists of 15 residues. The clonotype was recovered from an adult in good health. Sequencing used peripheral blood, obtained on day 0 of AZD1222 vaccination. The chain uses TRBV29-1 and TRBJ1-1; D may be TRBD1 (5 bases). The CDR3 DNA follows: TGCAGCGTTGCCCGCGGGGGAGCAATGAACACTGAAGCTTTCTTT. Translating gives CSVARGGAMNTEAFF.